The T cell receptor beta chain under discussion was sequenced for a study of molecular identifiers for immune sequencing clone quantification. Findings and caveats of the study: Same-barcode identical TCR molecules could make highly expanded clones look smaller than they are.

The germline V gene encodes CDR1 LNHDA and CDR2 SQIVND (reference sequence). CDR3 length equals 15 residues. With 10%, 30% or 50% of RNA, about 20,000 to 1,100,000 naive CD8 T cells were sequenced. Sorted naive CD8 T cells were those defined as CD8+CD4-CCR7+CD45RA+. Bulk TCR libraries were made with methods that had been previously described and with listed TCR primers. TCRdb re-called the PCR reads with MiXCR, one entry per CDR3 protein. The data hold about half a million distinct CDR3 sequences, with less than 30% observed a single time. Remarks on this clonotype: Its antigen is undetermined. A junction end diverges from the germline sequence, so it may reflect a read error.

The sample taken for sequencing was naive CD8+ T cells from blood, with Jurkat cell RNA spiked in. As for subset: FACS-sorted CD8+CD4-CCR7+CD45RA+ naive T cells. The J gene is TRBJ2-3, the V gene TRBV19, with 7 bases lining up with TRBD2. This TCR derives from a human donor in good health. Some libraries in this study had Jurkat cell RNA spiked in. The CDR3 nucleotides read TGTGCCAGTATTATACGGGAGGAACGCCCAGATACGCAGTATTTT. It encodes CASIIREERPDTQYF.